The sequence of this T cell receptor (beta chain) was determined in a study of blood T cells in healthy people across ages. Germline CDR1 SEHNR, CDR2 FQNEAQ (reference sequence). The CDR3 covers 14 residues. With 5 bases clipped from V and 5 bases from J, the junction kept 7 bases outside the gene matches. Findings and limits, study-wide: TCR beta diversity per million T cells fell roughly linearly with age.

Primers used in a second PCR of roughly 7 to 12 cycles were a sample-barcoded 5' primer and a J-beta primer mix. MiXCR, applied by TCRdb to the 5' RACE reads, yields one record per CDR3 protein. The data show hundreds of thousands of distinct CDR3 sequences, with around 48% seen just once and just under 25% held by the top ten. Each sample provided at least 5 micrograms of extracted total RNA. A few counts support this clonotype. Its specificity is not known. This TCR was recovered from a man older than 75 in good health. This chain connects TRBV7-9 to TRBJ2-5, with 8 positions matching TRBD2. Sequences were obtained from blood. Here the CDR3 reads CASSPPGLGETQYF. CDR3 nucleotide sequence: TGTGCCAGCAGCCCCCCGGGACTAGGGGAGACCCAGTACTTC.